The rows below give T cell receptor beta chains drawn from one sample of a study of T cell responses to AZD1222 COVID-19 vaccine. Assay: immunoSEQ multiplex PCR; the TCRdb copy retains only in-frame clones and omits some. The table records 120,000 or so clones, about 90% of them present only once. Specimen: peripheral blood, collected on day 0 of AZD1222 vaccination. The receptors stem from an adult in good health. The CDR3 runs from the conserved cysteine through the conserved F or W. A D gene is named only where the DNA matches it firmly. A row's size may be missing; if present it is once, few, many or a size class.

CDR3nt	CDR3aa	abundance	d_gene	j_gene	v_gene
TGTGCCAGCAGTTACTCCGCAGCGAGAAGAAACACCATATATTTT	CASSYSAARRNTIYF	-	-	TRBJ1-3	TRBV6-5
TGCGCCAGCAGCTTGTTAGGGACAGGGGGCGAGCAGTACTTC	CASSLLGTGGEQYF	-	TRBD1	TRBJ2-7	TRBV5-1
TGTGCCAGCAGCCGACAGGGAGGTAGCAATCAGCCCCAGCATTTT	CASSRQGGSNQPQHF	-	TRBD1	TRBJ1-5	TRBV7-9
TGTGCCAGTACCTCTCCATGGGGGACGGGCCCGTTCTTC	CASTSPWGTGPFF	-	-	TRBJ2-1	TRBV19
TGTGCCAGCACCAGAGTAATGAACACTGAAGCTTTCTTT	CASTRVMNTEAFF	-	-	TRBJ1-1	TRBV6-6
TGCGCCAGCAGCCAAGACGTTCGGGTGGGGGCCACAGATACGCAGTATTTT	CASSQDVRVGATDTQYF	-	-	TRBJ2-3	TRBV5-1
TGTGCCAGCAGTGGCCACTCCGGGACAGGGCTTAACAATGAGCAGTTCTTC	CASSGHSGTGLNNEQFF	-	TRBD1	TRBJ2-1	TRBV6-1
TGTGCCACCAGTGATTCCGACAGGGCTTTTCAGCCCCAGCATTTT	CATSDSDRAFQPQHF	-	TRBD1	TRBJ1-5	TRBV24-1
TGTGCCTGGAGCTCCGGGGCTATAACTAAGCAGTACTTC	CAWSSGAITKQYF	-	-	TRBJ2-7	TRBV30
TGCAGCGCTGGACTAGCGGGATTCGGGCAAGAGACCCAGTACTTC	CSAGLAGFGQETQYF	once	TRBD2	TRBJ2-5	TRBV29-1